These T cell receptor beta chains were read from a single sample in a study of CD8+ T cells in alopecia areata. Sequenced by immunoSEQ multiplex PCR; TCRdb stores in-frame clones only, minus some. The sample includes a few hundred thousand clones, around two fifths of them seen just once. Sample: CD4+ T cells sorted from blood, taken at approximately week 34, from a patient treated with tofacitinib. The source is a human donor with alopecia areata. Both conserved end residues are trimmed from each CDR3. The order of the fields is V gene, D gene, J gene, CDR3 protein. The D gene is left open where the match is weak.

v_call: TRBV30; d_call: TRBD1; j_call: TRBJ2-1; cdr3_aa: AWIRTGEQF
v_call: TRBV30; d_call: .; j_call: TRBJ2-1; cdr3_aa: AWTGVSYNEQF
v_call: TRBV6-1; d_call: .; j_call: TRBJ1-2; cdr3_aa: ASSEGYGYT
v_call: TRBV5-4; d_call: .; j_call: TRBJ1-1; cdr3_aa: ASSLERGRMNTEAF
v_call: TRBV7-8; d_call: .; j_call: TRBJ2-6; cdr3_aa: ASSPGALGSGANVLT
v_call: TRBV27; d_call: .; j_call: TRBJ1-6; cdr3_aa: ASSFGPNSPLH
v_call: TRBV5-4; d_call: .; j_call: TRBJ1-1; cdr3_aa: ASSLDFADSKAF
v_call: TRBV30; d_call: .; j_call: TRBJ2-5; cdr3_aa: ASHRELGATQY
v_call: TRBV6-5; d_call: TRBD2; j_call: TRBJ2-1; cdr3_aa: ASSYWTSGSRNEQF
v_call: TRBV9; d_call: TRBD2; j_call: TRBJ2-3; cdr3_aa: ASSGTSGTDTQY
v_call: TRBV6-5; d_call: TRBD1; j_call: TRBJ1-2; cdr3_aa: ASRTTGADGYT
v_call: TRBV30; d_call: .; j_call: TRBJ1-2; cdr3_aa: AWSVLNYGYT
v_call: TRBV29-1; d_call: .; j_call: TRBJ1-1; cdr3_aa: SVEGVNTEAF
v_call: TRBV5-1; d_call: TRBD1; j_call: TRBJ2-5; cdr3_aa: ASSLAGTGVFETQY
v_call: TRBV2; d_call: .; j_call: TRBJ2-1; cdr3_aa: ASSEQGSNEQF
v_call: TRBV6-5; d_call: TRBD1; j_call: TRBJ2-7; cdr3_aa: ASSTGGREQY
v_call: TRBV12-5; d_call: TRBD1; j_call: TRBJ1-1; cdr3_aa: ASGLVPDRDTEAF
v_call: TRBV4-1; d_call: TRBD1; j_call: TRBJ1-2; cdr3_aa: ASSQIQGAGGYT
v_call: TRBV7-3; d_call: .; j_call: TRBJ2-2; cdr3_aa: ASRATGNTGELF
v_call: TRBV7-2; d_call: .; j_call: TRBJ2-7; cdr3_aa: ASSLAGGGAGEQY